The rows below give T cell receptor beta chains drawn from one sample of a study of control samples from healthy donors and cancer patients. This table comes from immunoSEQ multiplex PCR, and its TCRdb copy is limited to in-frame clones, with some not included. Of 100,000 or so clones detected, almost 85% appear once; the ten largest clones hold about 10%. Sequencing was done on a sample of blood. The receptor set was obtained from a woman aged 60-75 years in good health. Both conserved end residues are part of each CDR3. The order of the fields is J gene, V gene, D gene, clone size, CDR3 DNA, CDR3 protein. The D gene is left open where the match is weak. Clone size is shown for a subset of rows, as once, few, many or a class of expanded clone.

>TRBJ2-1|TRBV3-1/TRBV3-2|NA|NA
TGTGCCAGCAGCCGCCTTTACAATGAGCAGTTCTTC
CASSRLYNEQFF
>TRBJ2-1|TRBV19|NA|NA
TGTGCCAGTAGTATGGCTAATAAGCATGAGCAGTTCTTC
CASSMANKHEQFF
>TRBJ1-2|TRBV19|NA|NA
TGTGCCAGTAGTCCAGGAGGCCCCTATGGCTACACCTTC
CASSPGGPYGYTF
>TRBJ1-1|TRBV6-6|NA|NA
TGTGCCAGCTCATCCTCGACGGGAACTGAAGCTTTCTTT
CASSSSTGTEAFF
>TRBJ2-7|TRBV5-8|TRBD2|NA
TGTGCCAGCAGCGGCCGGGGAGGGCGCACCTACGAGCAGTACTTC
CASSGRGGRTYEQYF
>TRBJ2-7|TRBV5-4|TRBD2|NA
TGTGCCAGCAGCAGCGGACTAGCGGGGGGCAAATACGAGCAGTACTTC
CASSSGLAGGKYEQYF
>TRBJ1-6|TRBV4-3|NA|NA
TGCGCCAGCAGCCAGGAGGGCGGGAATTCACCCCTCCACTTT
CASSQEGGNSPLHF
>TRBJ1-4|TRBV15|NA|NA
TGTGCCACCAGCAGAGATGGGGGATCTAATGAAAAACTGTTTTTT
CATSRDGGSNEKLFF
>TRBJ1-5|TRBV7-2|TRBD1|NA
TGTGCCAGCAGTCCGGACAGGAATCAGCCCCAGCATTTT
CASSPDRNQPQHF
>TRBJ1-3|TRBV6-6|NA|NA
TGTGCCAGCAGTTTAGGAGTCTCTGGAAACACCATATATTTT
CASSLGVSGNTIYF
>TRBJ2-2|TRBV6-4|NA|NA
TGTGCCAGCGGCCTGGGATTAAACACCGGGGAGCTGTTTTTT
CASGLGLNTGELFF
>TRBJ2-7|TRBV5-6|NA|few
TGTGCCAGCAGCCCAGGCGGGGCCTACGAGCAGTACTTC
CASSPGGAYEQYF
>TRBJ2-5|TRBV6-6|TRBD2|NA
TGTGCCAGCAGTTACGGGCTAGCGGGGGCCCAAGAGACCCAGTACTTC
CASSYGLAGAQETQYF
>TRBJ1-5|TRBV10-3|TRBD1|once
TGTGCCATCAGCCCGGGACAGTATAGCAATCAGCCCCAGCATTTT
CAISPGQYSNQPQHF
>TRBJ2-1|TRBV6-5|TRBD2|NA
TGTGCCAGCAGTTACGAACTAGCGGCCTACAATGAGCAGTTCTTC
CASSYELAAYNEQFF
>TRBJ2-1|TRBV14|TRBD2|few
TGTGCCAGCAGCGTACGCGGGGGGGTCTACAATGAGCAGTTCTTC
CASSVRGGVYNEQFF